Following are 17 T cell receptor beta chains from one sample sequenced in a study of blood T cells in healthy people across ages. Using a J-beta primer mix together with a sample-barcoded 5' primer, a second PCR was run for about 6 to 11 cycles. TCRdb itself ran the 5' RACE reads through MiXCR, one entry per CDR3 protein. This sample has hundreds of thousands of distinct CDR3 sequences; 35% to 45% occur once, and the top ten carry 20% to 25%. Sequences were obtained from blood. These receptors all come from a woman in her fifties or sixties in good health.

This clonotype appeared a few times. The junction departs from the called germline gene at one end, perhaps through a read error. The chain is built from TRBV7-8 and TRBJ1-2; 7 bases fit TRBD1. Germline-derived CDR1 and CDR2 are SGHVS and FQNEAQ. The CDR3 sequence is 15 residues long. The CDR3 sequence is CVSSSGTGVGYGYTF. In DNA, the CDR3 is TGTGTCAGCAGCTCTGGAACAGGGGTCGGCTATGGCTACACCTTC.

The chain combines TRBV25-1 with TRBJ2-7; TRBD1 aligns across 10 bases. CDR1 MGHDK and CDR2 SYGVNS come from the germline V gene. The CDR3 has 14 amino acids. J gave up 6 bases and V 3 bases, and 5 bases lay outside the gene matches. CDR3 amino acids: CASSDRDRGREQYF. In nucleotides, the CDR3 is TGTGCCAGCAGTGACCGGGACAGGGGACGCGAGCAGTACTTC.

The chain has TRBV12-3 or TRBV12-4 and TRBJ1-5, with TRBD1 as a possible D gene (6 bases). The ends were cut back, 6 bases at V and 5 bases at J, with 17 bases in the middle. The CDR3 sequence is 15 residues long. CDR3: CASSVGGGRDQPQHF. The CDR3, as DNA: TGTGCCAGCAGCGTAGGGGGGGGCCGGGATCAGCCCCAGCATTTT.

The chain combines TRBV20-1 with TRBJ2-1, with D tentatively TRBD2 (6 bases). The CDR3 runs 16 residues. V lost 3 bases and J lost 5, with 20 bases in between. The germline V gene has CDR1 DFQATT and CDR2 SNEGSKA (reference sequence). CDR3 sequence (DNA): TGCAGTGCTAGTTGGGGACTCTTCATCACCGACAATGAGCAGTTCTTC. Encoded protein: CSASWGLFITDNEQFF.

The CDR3 region is CASSQLGAGGDEQYF. CDR3 coding DNA: TGTGCCAGCAGCCAACTGGGAGCGGGAGGTGATGAGCAGTACTTC. This chain links TRBV3-1 with TRBJ2-5, with TRBD2 matching over 9 bases. This CDR3 region has 15 residues. V shed 2 bases, J shed 11 bases, and the junction held 12 bases outside the gene matches. The germline gives CDR1 LGHDT, CDR2 YNNKEL (reference sequence).

The genes are TRBV7-9 and TRBJ1-1; D is uncertain. This CDR3 region has 13 residues. Trimming stripped 6 bases from V and 0 bases from J, with 8 bases between. Germline CDR1 reads SEHNR; CDR2 reads FQNEAQ (reference sequence). CDR3 coding DNA: TGTGCCAGCAGGCCGTTAATGAACACTGAAGCTTTCTTT. As protein: CASRPLMNTEAFF.

The gene calls are TRBV11-2 and TRBJ2-7; D gene unclear. With 10 bases removed from V and 2 bases from J, the gap between germline ends came to 12 bases. Germline V CDR1 and CDR2: SGHAT, FQNNGV. CDR3 size: 12 residues. Here the CDR3 reads CATGKATYEQYF. The CDR3 coding sequence is TGTGCCACCGGAAAGGCTACCTACGAGCAGTACTTC.

The gene calls are TRBV12-5 and TRBJ2-1, with D possibly being TRBD1 or TRBD2 (5 bases each). Looked up from germline, CDR1 is LGHNT and CDR2 is FRNRAP. The V end was cut by 1 base, the J end by 15 bases, with 19 bases between. This CDR3 is 14 amino acids long. CDR3 protein: CASGLGGKGETRFF. CDR3 in DNA: TGTGCTAGTGGTTTGGGGGGGAAAGGAGAGACCCGGTTCTTC.

This clonotype came up a few times. This chain uses TRBV7-3 with TRBJ2-1; D may be TRBD2 (6 bases). CDR3 length: 16 amino acids. The germline V and J ends were trimmed by 0 bases and 6 bases, with 15 bases remaining between them. CDR1 is SGHTA and CDR2 is FQGTGA in the germline V gene. The CDR3 bases are TGTGCCAGCAGCTTAACGTTAATGGCGGGGTTCAATGAGCAGTTCTTC. It translates to CASSLTLMAGFNEQFF.

This clonotype was detected only a few times. The J gene is TRBJ2-3, the V gene TRBV3-1, with D possibly matching TRBD1 (7 bases). Germline-derived CDR1 and CDR2 are LGHDT and YNNKEL (reference sequence). The CDR3 is 17 amino acids. The V end lost 0 bases, the J end lost 4 bases, and 17 bases lay between the germline ends. CDR3 in amino acids: CASSQDRGSGFADTQYF. Written as DNA, the CDR3 is TGTGCCAGCAGCCAAGACAGGGGGAGCGGGTTCGCAGATACGCAGTATTTT.

This clonotype has a count of ten or more. V gene TRBV7-4 combines with J gene TRBJ2-7, with TRBD1 matching over 9 bases. CDR3 length: 15 amino acids. The J segment lost 3 bases and the V segment lost 7 bases, leaving 10 bases of the junction unmatched. CDR1 is SGHVT, CDR2 SQSDAQ, per germline. The CDR3 region is CASTTPGQGFYEQYF. The DNA of the CDR3 is TGTGCCAGCACAACGCCGGGACAGGGTTTCTACGAGCAGTACTTC.

This chain joins TRBV5-4 and TRBJ2-3; D gene unclear. Germline V gene lookup returns CDR1 SGHNT and CDR2 YYREEE (reference sequence). V lost 4 bases to trimming and J lost 4 bases, with 10 bases between them. The CDR3 consists of 13 residues. The CDR3 nucleotides read TGTGCCAGCAGCCCCCGATCGGCAGATACGCAGTATTTT. Translated, it gives CASSPRSADTQYF.

This clonotype was picked up a small number of times. The chain links TRBV20-1 to TRBJ2-7; 7 bases are a match to TRBD1. Germline V CDR1 and CDR2: DFQATT, SNEGSKA (reference sequence). CDR3 size: 15 residues. Trimming cost V 0 bases and J 5 bases; bases outside gene matches: 10. The CDR3 bases are TGCAGTGCTAGAGATTTCCGACTGGACAGGAACGAGCAGTACTTC. This codes for CSARDFRLDRNEQYF.

Only a few counts were recorded for this clonotype. This rearrangement joins TRBV2 to TRBJ1-5; no firm D call. The CDR3 spans 17 residues. CDR1 SNHLY and CDR2 FYNNEI come from the germline V gene. Trimming shortened V by 4 bases and J by 0 bases, and 16 bases separated the two germline ends. The CDR3 bases are TGTGCCAGCAGTGTAAGTGGTGGAGTCCATAGCAATCAGCCCCAGCATTTT. This sequence encodes CASSVSGGVHSNQPQHF.

The chain joins TRBV20-1 to TRBJ2-3; D uncertain. The CDR3 is made up of 13 amino acids. V lost 2 bases and J 4 bases, leaving 10 bases between the germline ends. CDR1 is DFQATT and CDR2 is SNEGSKA in the germline V gene (reference sequence). CDR3 in DNA: TGCAGTGCTAGAAGAGCCGTCGCAGATACGCAGTATTTT. This encodes CSARRAVADTQYF.

CDR3 amino acids: CSARGQPDNEQYF. For the CDR3, the DNA is TGCAGTGCTAGGGGACAGCCGGACAATGAGCAGTACTTC. The chain recombines TRBV20-1 with TRBJ2-7; 7 nucleotides match TRBD1. V shed 3 bases, J shed 7 bases, and the junction held 9 bases outside the gene matches. Germline V gives CDR1 DFQATT, CDR2 SNEGSKA (reference sequence). This CDR3 is built from 13 residues.

This chain links TRBV5-1 with TRBJ2-3; D uncertain. Germline V gives CDR1 SGHRS, CDR2 YFSETQ. The CDR3 extends over 13 amino acids. V shed 3 bases and J shed 6 bases, with 11 bases lying between them. The CDR3, as DNA: TGCGCCAGCAGCTCCTCTCTGGGGGATACGCAGTATTTT. Protein sequence: CASSSSLGDTQYF.